This note documents a single TCR beta chain sequence. Its target is unknown. Using immunoSEQ multiplex PCR, the repertoire was profiled, and TCRdb retains in-frame clones only, with some absent. The sample contains around 28,000 clones, around three quarters of which appear only once. The unexposed donors gave CD4+ T cells in 2011-2018, prior to COVID-19. The cells were cultured for about ten days before CD4+ T cells were isolated. The data stem from a study of CD4 T cells in relation to SARS-CoV-2 and coronaviruses. The wider study: PBMCs were cultured with antigen for roughly 10 days before TCR beta sequencing. The restricting HLA molecule for shared crossreactive spike epitopes was mapped.

Study-level points and caveats: Around two thirds of donors had memory CD4+ clonotypes crossrecognizing SARS-CoV-2 and common cold coronavirus spike.

The sequenced sample consisted of CD4+ T cells from PBMCs, cultured in vitro. The sequence was collected from a human donor in good health.

The CDR3 protein is CASSRGQGGGYTF. The CDR3 region has the DNA TGCGCCAGCAGCCGCGGACAGGGCGGAGGCTACACCTTC. The rearrangement uses TRBV5-1 and TRBJ1-2, with 8 bases aligning to TRBD1. The CDR3 totals 13 residues. Germline V gene data show CDR1 as SGHRS and CDR2 as YFSETQ. V lost 4 bases, J lost 8 bases, and 7 bases stayed unmatched.